This record concerns one T cell receptor (beta chain) sequence. The antigen remains undetermined. This entry is derived from a study of beta chain features in type 1 diabetes. Study-wide background: Examination covered over 85,000,000 sorted cells spanning all samples. Whole-study results and caveats: Patients' naive, central memory and regulatory TCRB repertoires appeared more alike than those of healthy donors. Insertions were fewer and deletions more numerous at VDJ junctions in type 1 diabetes patients.

The authors sorted CD4+ naive, central memory, regulatory and stem cell-like memory cells via CD45RO/CCR7/CD25/CD127/CD95/CD27. Trimming took off 2 bases at V and 3 bases at J, with 11 bases between the two ends. Germline V gives CDR1 SGHVS, CDR2 FNYEAQ. This CDR3 comprises 15 residues. TCRB transcripts that were expressed got sequenced, as all of the isolated RNA had been reverse transcribed. The table came from immunoSEQ multiplex PCR; TCRdb's copy has only in-frame clones and leaves some out. Of 810,000 or so clones in the sample, under 20% were seen once. The J gene is TRBJ1-3, the V gene TRBV7-6, with D hard to call. Sequenced: naive CD4+ T cells from blood. The clonotype was recovered from a woman under 30 in good health. CDR3 protein: CASSLMPGGGNTIYF. The DNA for the CDR3 is TGTGCCAGCAGCTTAATGCCAGGCGGTGGAAACACCATATATTTT.